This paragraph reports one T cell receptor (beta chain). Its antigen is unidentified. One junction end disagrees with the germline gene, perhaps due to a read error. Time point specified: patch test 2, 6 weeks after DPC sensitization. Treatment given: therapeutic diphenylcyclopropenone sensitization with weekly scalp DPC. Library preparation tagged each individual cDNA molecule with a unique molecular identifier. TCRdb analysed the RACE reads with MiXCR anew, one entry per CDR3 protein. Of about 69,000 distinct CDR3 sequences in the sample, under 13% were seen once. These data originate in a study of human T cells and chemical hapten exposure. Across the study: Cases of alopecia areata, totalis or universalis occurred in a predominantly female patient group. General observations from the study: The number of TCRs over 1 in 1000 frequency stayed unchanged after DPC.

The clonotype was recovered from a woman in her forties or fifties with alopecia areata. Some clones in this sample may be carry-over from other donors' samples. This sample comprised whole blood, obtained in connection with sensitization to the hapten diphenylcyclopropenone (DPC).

The CDR3: CASSHPGRDTKAFF. The DNA of the CDR3 is TGTGCCAGCAGCCACCCGGGCAGGGACACTAAAGCTTTCTTT. The chain couples TRBV7-6 to TRBJ1-1, with a possible D match to TRBD1 (6 bases). Germline V lookup: CDR1 SGHVS, CDR2 FNYEAQ. CDR3 length: 14 amino acids.